The sequence of this T cell receptor beta chain was determined in a study of regulatory T cells in long-lasting Graves disease. Through Arm-PCR of CDR3 regions and iRepertoire HTBI primers, TCR beta libraries were built. A single record per CDR3 protein comes from TCRdb applying MiXCR to the multiplex PCR reads. The data contain roughly 500,000 distinct CDR3 sequences, under 25% of them seen just once; the ten biggest clones take up approximately 14%. CDR3 length: 12 residues. The V segment lost 6 bases and the J segment 6 bases; nucleotides outside the gene matches: 3. Looked up from germline, CDR1 is MDHEN and CDR2 is SYDVKM. This clonotype was counted at least ten times. The antigen is unknown. Study observations and caveats: Researchers reported studying only peripheral blood, not thyroid tissue. TRBV28, TRBJ1-2 and TRBJ2-5 were segments that persistent disease favored.

As to time point: persistent/refractory GD, antithyroid drugs over 5 years with positive TRAb. Following extraction of RNA from PBMCs, that RNA was used to make the TCR library. EDTA tubes held roughly 10 milliliters of peripheral blood from each patient. The sample was peripheral blood mononuclear cells (PBMCs), taken when the disease was refractory, from a patient treated with antithyroid drugs. This sequence was found in a female donor with Graves disease. V gene TRBV28 combines with J gene TRBJ1-1, with TRBD1 identical over 8 bases. This chain's CDR3 is CASRSGGSEAFF. CDR3 DNA sequence: TGTGCCAGCAGGTCAGGGGGCTCTGAAGCTTTCTTT.